This T cell receptor (beta chain) was recorded in a study of CD4+ T cells in melanoma. General study results and limits: CD8+ T cell, macrophage and B cell function reportedly correlated with neoantigen-specific CD4+ T cells. In melanoma, neoantigen-specific CD4+ T cells reportedly differed in differentiation state.

With regard to this clone: Its antigen is unidentified.

TCRdb's table, derived via immunoSEQ multiplex PCR, lists solely in-frame clones and lacks some. The table lists a few thousand clones, approximately 61% of them singletons, with about 30% in the top ten. The germline V and J ends were trimmed by 1 base and 0 bases, with 7 bases remaining between them. Germline loops: CDR1 MNHNS, CDR2 SASEGT. CDR3 size: 15 residues. Specimen: cells from a culture (not recorded whether cultured in vitro). V gene TRBV6-1 combines with J gene TRBJ2-1; D is undetermined. This clonotype was sampled from a human donor with melanoma. The CDR3 is CASSEDPGSYNEQFF. Written as DNA, the CDR3 is TGTGCCAGCAGTGAAGACCCAGGCTCCTACAATGAGCAGTTCTTC.